This TCR beta chain was documented in a study of blood T cell repertoires in COVID-19. Study overall: From the United States, Italy and Spain came samples of acute and convalescent COVID-19. The cDNA or gDNA used as material had been derived from T cells, B-cell-depleted T cells, or PBMCs.

The CDR3 has 17 residues. V lost 3 bases to trimming and J lost 0 bases; unmatched junction nucleotides: 7. CDR1 and CDR2 (germline): KGHDR, SFDVKD. Sequencing was performed with immunoSEQ multiplex PCR; in TCRdb, only in-frame clones are kept and a portion is missing. The sample yields about 260,000 clones, about 87% seen once. This clonotype originated in a woman between 45 and 60 years old with acute or convalescent COVID-19. The genes are TRBV24-1 and TRBJ2-7; 10 positions agree with TRBD1. The source material was peripheral blood. The CDR3 DNA reads TGTGCCACCAGTGATGCCGAAGGGACAGGGGACTCCTACGAGCAGTACTTC. Residues: CATSDAEGTGDSYEQYF.